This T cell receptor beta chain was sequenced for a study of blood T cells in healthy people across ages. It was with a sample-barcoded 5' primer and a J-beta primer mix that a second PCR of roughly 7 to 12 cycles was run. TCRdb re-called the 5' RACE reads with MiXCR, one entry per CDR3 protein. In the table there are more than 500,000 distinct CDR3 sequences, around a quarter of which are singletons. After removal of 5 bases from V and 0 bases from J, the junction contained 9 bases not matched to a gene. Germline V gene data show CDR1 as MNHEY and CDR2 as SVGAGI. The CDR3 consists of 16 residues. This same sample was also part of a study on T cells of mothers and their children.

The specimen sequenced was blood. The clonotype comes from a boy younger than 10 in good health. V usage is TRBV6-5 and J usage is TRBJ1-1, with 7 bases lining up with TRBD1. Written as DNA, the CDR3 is TGTGCCAGCAGTCTCTCTCGGGACAGCATGAACACTGAAGCTTTCTTT. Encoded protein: CASSLSRDSMNTEAFF.